Presented here are 11 T cell receptor beta chains from one specimen sequenced in a study of T cell changes during pregnancy in multiple sclerosis. Sequencing was performed with immunoSEQ multiplex PCR; in TCRdb, only in-frame clones are kept and a portion is missing. The table records some 40,000 clones, about 93% of them present only once. The source material was CD4+ T cells from peripheral blood mononuclear cells, sampled in the third trimester of pregnancy. Receptor source: a female donor in good health, enrolled as a control in a pregnancy study.

The chain's CDR3 is CASTPTSGAINEQFF. Written as DNA, the CDR3 is TGTGCCAGCACCCCGACTAGCGGGGCTATCAATGAGCAGTTCTTC. The chain is built from TRBV9 and TRBJ2-1; 11 bases match TRBD2. CDR1 and CDR2 from the germline V gene are SGDLS and YYNGEE. CDR3 length: 15 residues. The V gene end was trimmed by 6 bases and the J gene end by 6 bases; junction bases not matched to a gene: 8. Full variable domain (remainder filled in from reference TRBV9 and TRBJ2-1): DSGVTQTPKHLITATGQRVTLRCSPRSGDLSVYWYQQSLDQGLQFLIQYYNGEERAKGNILERFSAQQFPDLHSELNLSSLELGDSALYFCASTPTSGAINEQFFGPGTRLTVL.

This CDR3 reads CASSFRTSGITQYF. CDR3 DNA sequence: TGTGCCAGCAGCTTTCGGACTAGCGGGATAACGCAGTATTTT. The chain has TRBV11-2 and TRBJ2-3; 12 bases align to TRBD2. Germline-derived CDR1 and CDR2 are SGHAT and FQNNGV. The CDR3 is 14 amino acids. V lost 3 bases to trimming and J lost 9 bases; unmatched junction nucleotides: 4.

The chain employs TRBV11-2 and TRBJ2-7; D is ambiguous. Germline CDR1 reads SGHAT; CDR2 reads FQNNGV. With 0 bases removed from V and 5 bases from J, the gap between germline ends came to 11 bases. The CDR3 spans 14 residues. In DNA form, the CDR3 reads TGTGCCAGCAGCTTAGAAGCTCTCGCTAACGAGCAGTACTTC. It specifies CASSLEALANEQYF.

The J gene is TRBJ1-1, the V gene TRBV7-8, with 7 nucleotides matching TRBD1. The J segment lost 5 bases and the V segment lost 5 bases, leaving 8 bases of the junction unmatched. This CDR3 spans 14 amino acids. CDR1 and CDR2 (germline): SGHVS, FQNEAQ. This CDR3 is CASSPNAQGTEAFF. The CDR3 DNA follows: TGTGCCAGCAGCCCGAATGCACAGGGGACTGAAGCTTTCTTT.

The chain couples TRBV7-9 to TRBJ2-7; a weak D match, TRBD2 (5 bases). Germline V lookup: CDR1 SEHNR, CDR2 FQNEAQ (reference sequence). The CDR3 loop spans 11 amino acids. V was cut by 6 bases and J by 6 bases, with 9 bases left in between. The CDR3 DNA sequence: TGTGCCAGCAGTTTCGAGGGCGAGCAGTACTTC. This translates into CASSFEGEQYF.

The CDR3 region is CASSYEGGGPGQETQYF. The CDR3 coding sequence is TGTGCCAGCAGCTATGAGGGGGGGGGCCCGGGCCAAGAGACCCAGTACTTC. The chain joins TRBV7-8 to TRBJ2-5, with TRBD2 as a possible D gene (7 bases). The V and J ends lost 4 bases and 1 base respectively, with 19 bases between them. Germline V CDR1 and CDR2: SGHVS, FQNEAQ. This CDR3 contains 17 residues. Full variable domain (remainder filled in from reference TRBV7-8 and TRBJ2-5): GAGVSQSPRYKVAKRGQDVALRCDPISGHVSLFWYQQALGQGPEFLTYFQNEAQLDKSGLPSDRFFAERPEGSVSTLKIQRTQQEDSAVYLCASSYEGGGPGQETQYFGPGTRLLVL.

The rearrangement joins TRBV2 to TRBJ2-2; D may be TRBD1 (6 bases). V was pared by 6 bases and J by 3 bases, with 11 bases between. CDR1 is SNHLY and CDR2 is FYNNEI in the germline V gene. The CDR3 contains 14 residues. The CDR3 here is CASSQPGDTGELFF. As DNA, the CDR3 is TGTGCCAGCAGCCAACCAGGGGACACCGGGGAGCTGTTTTTT.

The chain carries TRBV18 and TRBJ1-6; 10 bases align to TRBD1. Germline lookup yields CDR1 KGHSH and CDR2 LQKENI. V trimming: 0 bases; J trimming: 10 bases; junction bases outside the gene matches: 6. This CDR3 is 16 amino acids long. CDR3 DNA: TGTGCCAGCTCACCACCGGGACAGGGGTCGGTGTCACCCCTCCACTTT. Translation: CASSPPGQGSVSPLHF.

The rearrangement links TRBV11-2 to TRBJ2-4, with D unclear. Trimming took off 5 bases at V and 8 bases at J, with 10 bases between the two ends. The CDR3 sequence is 12 residues long. Per the germline V gene, CDR1 is SGHAT and CDR2 is FQNNGV. This CDR3 reads CASSPLSDIQYF. As DNA, the CDR3 is TGTGCCAGCAGCCCTCTATCGGACATTCAGTACTTC. Using reference TRBV11-2 and TRBJ2-4 for the parts outside the CDR3, the full variable domain is EAGVAQSPRYKIIEKRQSVAFWCNPISGHATLYWYQQILGQGPKLLIQFQNNGVVDDSQLPKDRFSAERLKGVDSTLKIQPAKLEDSAVYLCASSPLSDIQYFGAGTRLSVL.

The rearrangement uses TRBV7-9 and TRBJ2-3; TRBD1 is a possible D gene (6 bases). CDR3 length: 15 residues. V was cut by 6 bases and J by 0 bases, with 13 bases left in between. Germline V CDR1 and CDR2: SEHNR, FQNEAQ (reference sequence). The CDR3 DNA is TGTGCCAGCAGACCCGGACAGACTAGCACAGATACGCAGTATTTT. Translating it yields CASRPGQTSTDTQYF. The whole variable domain, remainder taken from reference TRBV7-9 and TRBJ2-3, is DTGVSQNPRHKITKRGQNVTFRCDPISEHNRLYWYRQTLGQGPEFLTYFQNEAQLEKSRLLSDRFSAERPKGSFSTLEIQRTEQGDSAMYLCASRPGQTSTDTQYFGPGTRLTVL.

This sequence joins TRBV27 and TRBJ1-4; 7 nucleotides line up with TRBD1. The CDR3 length is 16 residues. Per the germline V gene, CDR1 is MNHEY and CDR2 is SMNVEV (reference sequence). With 6 bases clipped from V and 0 bases from J, the junction kept 7 bases outside the gene matches. The CDR3 coding sequence is TGTGCCAGCAGGGGACAGTTCTCCGCAACTAATGAAAAACTGTTTTTT. Amino acids: CASRGQFSATNEKLFF.